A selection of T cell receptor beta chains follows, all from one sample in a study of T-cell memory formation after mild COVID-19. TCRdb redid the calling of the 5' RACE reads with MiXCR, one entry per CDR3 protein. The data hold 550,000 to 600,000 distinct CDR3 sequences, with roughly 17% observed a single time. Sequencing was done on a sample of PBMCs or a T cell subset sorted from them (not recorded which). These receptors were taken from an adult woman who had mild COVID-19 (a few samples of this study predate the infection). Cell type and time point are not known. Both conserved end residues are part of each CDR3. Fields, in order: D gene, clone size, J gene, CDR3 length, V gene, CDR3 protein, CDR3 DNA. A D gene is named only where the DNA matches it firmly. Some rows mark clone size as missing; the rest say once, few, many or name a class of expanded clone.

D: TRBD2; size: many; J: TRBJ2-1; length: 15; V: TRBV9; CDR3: CASSVETSGINEQFF; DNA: TGTGCCAGCAGCGTAGAAACTAGCGGAATCAATGAGCAGTTCTTC
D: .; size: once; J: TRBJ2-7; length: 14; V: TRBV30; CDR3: CAWTGGGRKYEQYF; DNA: TGTGCCTGGACCGGTGGTGGGAGGAAATACGAGCAGTACTTC
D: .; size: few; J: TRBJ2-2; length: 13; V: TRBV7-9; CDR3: CASPSDYTGELFF; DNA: TGTGCCAGCCCCTCGGATTACACCGGGGAGCTGTTTTTT
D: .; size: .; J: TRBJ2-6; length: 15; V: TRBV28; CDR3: CASSLYSSGANVLTF; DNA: TGTGCCAGCAGTTTATATAGCTCCGGGGCCAACGTCCTGACTTTC
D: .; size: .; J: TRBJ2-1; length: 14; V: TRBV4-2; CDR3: CASSRGGLDDEQFF; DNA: TGTGCCAGCAGCCGGGGGGGCCTTGACGATGAGCAGTTCTTC
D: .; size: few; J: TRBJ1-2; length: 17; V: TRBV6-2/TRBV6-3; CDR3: CASTSALPLRGDYGYTF; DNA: TGTGCCAGCACATCGGCCTTACCTCTCAGGGGAGACTATGGCTACACCTTC
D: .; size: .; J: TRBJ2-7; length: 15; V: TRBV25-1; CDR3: CASSEPLGRAYEQYF; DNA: TGTGCCAGCAGTGAACCCCTGGGCAGGGCCTACGAGCAGTACTTC
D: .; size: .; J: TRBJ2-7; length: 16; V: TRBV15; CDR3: CATSRVGGLKSYEQYF; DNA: TGTGCCACCAGCAGAGTAGGGGGATTGAAATCCTACGAGCAGTACTTC
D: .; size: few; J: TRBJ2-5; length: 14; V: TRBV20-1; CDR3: CSAQVYDKGETQYF; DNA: TGCAGTGCACAGGTCTACGACAAAGGGGAGACCCAGTACTTC
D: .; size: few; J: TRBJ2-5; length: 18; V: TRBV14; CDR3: CASSQDPLNAWGPETQYF; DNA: TGTGCCAGCAGCCAAGATCCCCTTAACGCCTGGGGGCCGGAGACCCAGTACTTC
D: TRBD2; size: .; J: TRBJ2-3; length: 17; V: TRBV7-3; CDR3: CASSVTGTSGDTDTQYF; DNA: TGTGCCAGCAGCGTTACCGGGACTAGCGGGGACACAGATACGCAGTATTTT
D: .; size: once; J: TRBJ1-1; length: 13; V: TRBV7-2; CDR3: CASSWDGGTEAFF; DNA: TGTGCCAGCAGCTGGGACGGGGGAACTGAAGCTTTCTTT
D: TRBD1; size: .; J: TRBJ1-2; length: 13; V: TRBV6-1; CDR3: CASSQGGEMSYTF; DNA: TGTGCCAGCAGTCAGGGGGGAGAGATGAGCTACACCTTC
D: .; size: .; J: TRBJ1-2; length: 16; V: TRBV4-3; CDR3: CASSQEGRGQNYGYTF; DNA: TGCGCCAGCAGCCAAGAAGGGAGGGGCCAAAACTATGGCTACACCTTC
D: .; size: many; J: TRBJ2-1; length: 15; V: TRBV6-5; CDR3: CASSFQESSYNEQFF; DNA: TGTGCCAGCAGTTTCCAAGAAAGCTCCTACAATGAGCAGTTCTTC
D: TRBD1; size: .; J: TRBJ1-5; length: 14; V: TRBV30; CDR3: CAWSRTGGNQPQHF; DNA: TGTGCCTGGAGTCGGACAGGGGGCAATCAGCCCCAGCATTTT
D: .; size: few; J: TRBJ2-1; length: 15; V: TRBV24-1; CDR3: CATSEPTGLRNEQFF; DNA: TGTGCCACCAGTGAACCCACAGGGTTGCGCAATGAGCAGTTCTTC
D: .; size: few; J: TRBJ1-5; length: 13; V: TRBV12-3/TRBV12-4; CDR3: CASSLAPAVPQHF; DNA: TGTGCCAGCAGTTTAGCGCCCGCCGTGCCCCAGCATTTT
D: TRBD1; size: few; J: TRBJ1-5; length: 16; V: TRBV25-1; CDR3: CASSESQGAGNQPQHF; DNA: TGTGCCAGCAGTGAATCCCAGGGGGCTGGCAATCAGCCCCAGCATTTT
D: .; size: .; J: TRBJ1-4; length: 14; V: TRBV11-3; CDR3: CASSTHGGKEKLFF; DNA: TGTGCCAGCAGCACTCATGGGGGAAAAGAAAAACTGTTTTTT
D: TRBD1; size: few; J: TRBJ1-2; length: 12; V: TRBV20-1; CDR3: CSAAGTDYGYTF; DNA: TGCAGTGCCGCCGGGACAGACTATGGCTACACCTTC
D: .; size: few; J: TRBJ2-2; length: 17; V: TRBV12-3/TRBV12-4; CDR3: CASRKRRGAGNTGELFF; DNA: TGTGCCAGCAGGAAAAGGAGGGGAGCAGGAAACACCGGGGAGCTGTTTTTT
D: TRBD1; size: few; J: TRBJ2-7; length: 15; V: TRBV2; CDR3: CASSYQGVRSYEQYF; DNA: TGTGCCAGCAGTTACCAGGGGGTTCGATCCTACGAGCAGTACTTC
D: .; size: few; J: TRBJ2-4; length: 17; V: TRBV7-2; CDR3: CASSLGGSAGAKNIQYF; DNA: TGTGCCAGCAGCTTAGGGGGCAGCGCTGGAGCCAAAAACATTCAGTACTTC
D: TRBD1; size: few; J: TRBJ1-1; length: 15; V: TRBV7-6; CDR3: CASSLGTGGLTEAFF; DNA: TGTGCCAGCAGCTTAGGTACAGGGGGACTTACTGAAGCTTTCTTT
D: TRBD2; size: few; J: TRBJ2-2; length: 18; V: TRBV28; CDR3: CASSSFALREGRNGELFF; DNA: TGTGCCAGCAGTTCATTCGCCCTCCGGGAGGGCCGGAACGGGGAGCTGTTTTTT
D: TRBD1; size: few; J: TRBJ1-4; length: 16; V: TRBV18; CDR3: CASSRGQGQVMEKLFF; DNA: TGTGCCAGCTCACGCGGACAGGGTCAAGTTATGGAAAAACTGTTTTTT
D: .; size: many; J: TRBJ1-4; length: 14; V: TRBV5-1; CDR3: CASSPGTGNEKLFF; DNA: TGTGCCAGCAGCCCCGGGACGGGCAATGAAAAACTGTTTTTT
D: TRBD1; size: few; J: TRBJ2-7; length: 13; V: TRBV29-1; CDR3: CSVVTGASYEQYF; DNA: TGCAGCGTTGTTACAGGGGCTTCCTACGAGCAGTACTTC
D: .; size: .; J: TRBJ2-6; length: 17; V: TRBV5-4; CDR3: CASSLPGSSSGANVLTF; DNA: TGTGCCAGCAGCTTGCCAGGGTCGAGCTCTGGGGCCAACGTCCTGACTTTC
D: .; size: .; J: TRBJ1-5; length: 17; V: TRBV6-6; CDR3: CASSYGQGTRGNQPQHF; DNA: TGTGCCAGCAGTTACGGGCAGGGGACGAGGGGCAATCAGCCCCAGCATTTT
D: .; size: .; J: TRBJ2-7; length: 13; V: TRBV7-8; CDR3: CASRTRGTYEQYF; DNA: TGTGCCAGCAGGACCCGGGGTACCTACGAGCAGTACTTC
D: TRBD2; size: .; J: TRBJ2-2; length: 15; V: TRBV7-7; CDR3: CASSVTSGGTGELFF; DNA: TGTGCCAGCAGCGTCACTAGCGGTGGGACCGGGGAGCTGTTTTTT
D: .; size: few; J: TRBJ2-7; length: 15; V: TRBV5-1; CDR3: CASSPLPDSYYEQYF; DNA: TGCGCCAGCAGCCCATTGCCGGACAGCTACTACGAGCAGTACTTC
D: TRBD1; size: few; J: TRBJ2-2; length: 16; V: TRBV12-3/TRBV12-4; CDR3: CASSHLRDRGTGELFF; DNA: TGTGCCAGCAGTCACTTACGGGACAGGGGGACCGGGGAGCTGTTTTTT
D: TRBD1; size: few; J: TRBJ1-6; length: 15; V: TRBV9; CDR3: CASSGGQGYNSPLHF; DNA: TGTGCCAGCAGCGGGGGACAGGGCTATAATTCACCCCTCCACTTT
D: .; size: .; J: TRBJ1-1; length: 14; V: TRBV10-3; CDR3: CAISVTQGNTEAFF; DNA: TGTGCCATCAGTGTAACCCAGGGGAACACTGAAGCTTTCTTT
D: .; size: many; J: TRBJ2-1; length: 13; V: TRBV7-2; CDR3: CASSPSRDNEQFF; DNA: TGTGCCAGCAGCCCCTCCAGGGACAATGAGCAGTTCTTC
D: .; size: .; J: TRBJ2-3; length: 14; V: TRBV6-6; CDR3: CASSSRGGADTQYF; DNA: TGTGCCAGTTCCTCCCGGGGAGGAGCAGATACGCAGTATTTT
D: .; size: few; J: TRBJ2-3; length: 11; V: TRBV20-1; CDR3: CSARTANTQYF; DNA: TGCAGTGCTCGGACAGCAAATACGCAGTATTTT
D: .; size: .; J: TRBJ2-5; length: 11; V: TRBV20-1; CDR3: CSASRSETQYF; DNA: TGCAGTGCTTCACGGTCAGAGACCCAGTACTTC
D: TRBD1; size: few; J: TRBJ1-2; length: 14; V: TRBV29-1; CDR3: CSVEARDSNYGYTF; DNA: TGCAGCGTTGAAGCCCGGGACAGTAACTATGGCTACACCTTC
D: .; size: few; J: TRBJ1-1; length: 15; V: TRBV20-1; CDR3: CSATRASTGNTEAFF; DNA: TGCAGTGCTACCAGAGCGTCGACAGGGAACACTGAAGCTTTCTTT
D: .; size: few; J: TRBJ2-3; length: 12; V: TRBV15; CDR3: CATSSSRNTQYF; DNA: TGTGCCACCAGCAGTTCAAGAAATACGCAGTATTTT
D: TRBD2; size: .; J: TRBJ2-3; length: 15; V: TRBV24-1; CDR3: CATSASGRAADTQYF; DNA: TGTGCCACCAGTGCGAGCGGGAGGGCCGCAGATACGCAGTATTTT
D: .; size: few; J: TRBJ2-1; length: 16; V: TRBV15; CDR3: CATSSSLSGSGGEQFF; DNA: TGTGCCACCAGCAGTTCTCTCTCCGGCAGCGGTGGGGAGCAGTTCTTC
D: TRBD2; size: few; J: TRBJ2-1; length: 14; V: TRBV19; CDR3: CATAGTSDYNEQFF; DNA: TGTGCCACCGCCGGGACTAGCGACTACAATGAGCAGTTCTTC
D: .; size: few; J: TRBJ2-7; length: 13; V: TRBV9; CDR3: CASSVALGDEQYF; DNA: TGTGCCAGCAGCGTAGCCCTGGGCGACGAGCAGTACTTC
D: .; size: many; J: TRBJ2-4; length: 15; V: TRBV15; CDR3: CATSAAGIAKNIQYF; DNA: TGTGCCACCAGCGCCGCGGGGATAGCCAAAAACATTCAGTACTTC
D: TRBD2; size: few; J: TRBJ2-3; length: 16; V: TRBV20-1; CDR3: CSARAASGAGVDTQYF; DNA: TGCAGTGCTAGGGCGGCTAGCGGGGCCGGGGTAGATACGCAGTATTTT
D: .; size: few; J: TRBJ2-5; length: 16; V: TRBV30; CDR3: CAWSGITGARQETQYF; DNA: TGTGCCTGGAGCGGCATTACGGGGGCGCGGCAAGAGACCCAGTACTTC
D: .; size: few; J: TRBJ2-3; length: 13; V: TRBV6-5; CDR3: CASRSGTADTQYF; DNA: TGTGCCAGCAGATCCGGAACGGCAGATACGCAGTATTTT
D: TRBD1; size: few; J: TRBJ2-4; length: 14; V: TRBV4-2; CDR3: CASSLGQGVDIQYF; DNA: TGTGCCAGCAGCCTTGGACAGGGTGTGGACATTCAGTACTTC
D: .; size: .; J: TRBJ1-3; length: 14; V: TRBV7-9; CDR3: CASSLAGEGNTIYF; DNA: TGTGCCAGCAGCTTGGCAGGGGAAGGAAACACCATATATTTT
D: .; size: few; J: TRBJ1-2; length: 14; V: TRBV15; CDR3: CATSRDKVAYGYTF; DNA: TGTGCCACCAGCAGAGATAAAGTTGCTTATGGCTACACCTTC